The rows below give T cell receptor beta chains drawn from one sample of a study of OX40 agonist ivuxolimab in advanced cancers. Clones were read by immunoSEQ multiplex PCR, and TCRdb kept only the in-frame ones, dropping some. The table records about 80,000 clones, 92% of them present only once. The sequencing used CD4+ or CD8+ T cells sorted from blood, collected in a trial of the OX40 agonist ivuxolimab. These receptors were obtained from an adult with an advanced solid tumor such as melanoma, head and neck, liver or kidney cancer. The CDR3 runs from the conserved cysteine through the conserved F or W. Each record gives: J gene, D gene, clone size, V gene, CDR3 DNA, CDR3 protein. D genes are given only for firm matches. Only some rows state a clone size, as once, few, many or a class for expanded clones.

J: TRBJ2-7
D: NA
size: NA
V: TRBV2
DNA: TGTGCCAGCAACGGAGTCCCGGGGCCTCCCGACTACGAGCAGTACTTC
CDR3: CASNGVPGPPDYEQYF

J: TRBJ2-2
D: TRBD1
size: NA
V: TRBV9
DNA: TGTGCCAGCAGCCCCTCCGGTGGGGACAGGGGGCGCCGGGAGCTGTTTTTT
CDR3: CASSPSGGDRGRRELFF

J: TRBJ1-4
D: NA
size: NA
V: TRBV4-3
DNA: TGCGCCAGCAGCCAAGGGGCAGGGTTTGGTAATGGGCTGTTTTTT
CDR3: CASSQGAGFGNGLFF

J: TRBJ2-5
D: NA
size: NA
V: TRBV27
DNA: TGTGCCAGCAGCACCCTTGACGGGGGCCCACAAGAGACCCAGTACTTC
CDR3: CASSTLDGGPQETQYF

J: TRBJ2-7
D: TRBD2
size: NA
V: TRBV9
DNA: TGTGCCAGCAGCGTAGCAGGCGGGGGGGCCACCGACTACGAGCAGTACTTC
CDR3: CASSVAGGGATDYEQYF

J: TRBJ2-7
D: NA
size: NA
V: TRBV6-1
DNA: TGTGCCACAGCGGGTAGGGGGCCGAGCGAGCAGTACTTC
CDR3: CATAGRGPSEQYF

J: TRBJ1-5
D: TRBD1
size: NA
V: TRBV2
DNA: TGTGCCAGCAGTTACAGGGGCGCTAGCAATCAGCCCCAGCATTTT
CDR3: CASSYRGASNQPQHF

J: TRBJ2-7
D: TRBD1
size: NA
V: TRBV4-1
DNA: TGCGCCAGCAGCCAACTTCGACAGGGCTACGAGCAGTACTTC
CDR3: CASSQLRQGYEQYF

J: TRBJ2-3
D: TRBD2
size: once
V: TRBV7-3
DNA: TGTGCCAGCAGCCCTAGCGGGGGGGCCGGAGATACGCAGTATTTT
CDR3: CASSPSGGAGDTQYF

J: TRBJ2-3
D: TRBD2
size: NA
V: TRBV6-5
DNA: TGTGCCAGCAGTTACTCTAGCGGGGGCACAGATACGCAGTATTTT
CDR3: CASSYSSGGTDTQYF

J: TRBJ1-1
D: NA
size: NA
V: TRBV5-5
DNA: TGTGCCAGCAGCCTCCCGGGCCCAGAAGCTTTCTTT
CDR3: CASSLPGPEAFF

J: TRBJ1-1
D: NA
size: once
V: TRBV6-6
DNA: TGTGCCAGCAGTTACCATCCCCGGACTGAAGCTTTCTTT
CDR3: CASSYHPRTEAFF

J: TRBJ2-2
D: NA
size: NA
V: TRBV27
DNA: TGTGCCAGCAGTTTACTCGTTTTCGGGAACACCGGGGAGCTGTTTTTT
CDR3: CASSLLVFGNTGELFF